Described below is a single T cell receptor (beta chain) sequence and its context. The CDR3 totals 14 residues. Germline-derived CDR1 and CDR2 are GTSNPN and SVGIG (reference sequence). This entry is derived from a study of blood T cells in healthy people across ages. Together with a sample-barcoded 5' primer, a J-beta primer mix was included in a second PCR lasting about 7 to 11 cycles. A template-switch adaptor with 12 random nucleotides tagged each cDNA molecule. TCRdb redid the calling of the 5' RACE reads with MiXCR, one entry per CDR3 protein. The top ten hold around 50% of the sample, which has 380,000 or so distinct CDR3 sequences, roughly half seen once.

The specimen was blood. The V gene is TRBV30, the J gene TRBJ2-4, with 9 bases identical to TRBD2. The DNA end is a closer match to TRBJ2-7, so the J assignment may be wrong. This TCR was sampled from a man in his fifties or sixties in good health. The CDR3: CAWSGGSGSYEQYF. The DNA for the CDR3 is TGTGCCTGGAGTGGAGGTAGCGGGAGTTACGAGCAGTACTTC.